This T cell receptor (beta chain) was identified in a study of neurological immune-mediated disorders (dated by TCRdb to between 2018 and 2021). Regarding the research as a whole: Among the 34 multiple sclerosis patients, relapsing-remitting MS accounted for about 31 and secondary progressive MS accounted for 3. Using UMI-based sequencing, the study compared peripheral blood TCR-beta repertoires from patients with HTLV-I-associated myelopathy (HAM/TSP), patients with multiple sclerosis, and healthy controls. Longitudinal samples, technical triplicates and paired sorted CD4+ and CD8+ T-cell subsets, alongside PBMC samples, were included among the roughly 100 TCR-beta libraries. The cohort included 60 to 75 subjects: roughly 14 with HAM/TSP, some 35 with multiple sclerosis, and 20 or so healthy controls.

cDNA was synthesized by template-switch 5'RACE using a primer carrying a 10-nucleotide random unique molecular identifier by which each TCR transcript was tagged. Each sequencing run produced over 160 million TCR-beta sequences covering 15-18 subjects. Total RNA was extracted with the RNeasy kit. The KAPA Real-time Library Amplification kit was used to amplify TCR-beta VDJ regions with primers for the TCR constant region and the 5'RACE anchor. Sample indexes and Illumina adaptors were added in a first PCR, after which library yield was increased in a second PCR. After purification with Ampure beads, the TCR product of roughly 650 bp was size-selected on a 2% E-gel SizeSelection system. Before pooling, libraries had their quality checked on a Bioanalyzer, their concentration measured with Qubit, and their quantity determined with the Kapa Library Quantification kit. Paired-end 2 x 150 bp sequencing of the libraries was performed on an Illumina HiSeq 2500. To increase sequence diversity, roughly 24-30% phiX was spiked into each library pool. Per the authors' processing: The UMI-based MiGEC pipeline processed quality-filtered reads and removed over 80% of raw TCR sequences during error correction. IMGT germline references were used for aligning VDJ genes, and each clonotype was defined as a unique CDR3 amino acid sequence together with its V-J genes. VDJtools evaluated clonal expansion, Shannon diversity and CDR3 relatedness (CalcPairwiseDistances, ClusterSamples); CLCbio workbench built phylogenetic trees. Using coefficient-of-variation modelling across technical triplicates, the study counted a clone as expanded if it had at least 8 unique UMIs. TCRdb redid the processing of the public reads, applying fastp at Q25 and MiXCR, and retained in-frame beta chains. CDR3 protein duplicates are merged, each entry listing the most common genes and DNA. The V and J calls were determined by TCRdb, not by the authors. The sample table holds 55,000 to 75,000 distinct CDR3 sequences, of which roughly 2.5% were seen once. The ten largest clones represent 3% of the sample.

This clonotype showed up just a few times. Its antigen has not been determined. No much larger clone exists at a distance of one base, and base qualities are not known. Unsorted PBMC libraries were generated from 2 million PBMCs stored in RNAlater at -80 °C until RNA extraction. The multiple sclerosis patients were enrolled in a US clinical protocol that evaluated disease progression with magnetic resonance imaging. Peripheral blood was subjected to Ficoll-Hypaque density gradient centrifugation to isolate PBMCs, which were then cryopreserved in liquid nitrogen. General findings and caveats noted by the study authors: The MS cluster was not associated with any clinical or MRI features, and the authors stated that larger cohorts are needed. Phylogenetic analysis grouped repertoires from 18 of 34 MS patients into a cluster of related CDR3 sequences, suggesting a possible repertoire-level signature. Across subjects, expanded clones never shared an identical CDR3 amino acid sequence, which suggests that the TCR-beta repertoires in every group were private. TCR clonal expansion was greatest in HAM/TSP patients and smallest in MS patients, who ranked below even healthy controls.

The CDR3, from cysteine to phenylalanine, totals 13 residues. The sequence is cut down to CDR3 DNA, 39 bases in frame from base 1. Between the V and J ends, shortened by 2 bases and 5 bases respectively, the junction contains 10 bases. CDR1 is given as DFQATT and CDR2 as SNEGSKA, both from the germline V gene (reference sequence). The sequenced sample was PBMCs. In this chain, TRBV20-1 is recombined with TRBJ2-1; the D gene is perhaps TRBD2, from 6 matching bases. The receptor was isolated from a man over 45 with multiple sclerosis. The encoded CDR3 is CSARRGTDNEQFF. The nucleotide sequence is TGCAGTGCTAGACGGGGGACCGACAATGAGCAGTTCTTC.